This T cell receptor beta chain stems from a study of T-cell memory formation after mild COVID-19. 5'RACE with constant-segment primers yielded barcoded, UMI-tagged TCR alpha and TCR beta cDNA libraries. One entry per CDR3 protein results from TCRdb running MiXCR on the 5' RACE reads. The table shows about 130,000 distinct CDR3 sequences, with approximately 15% occurring only once. This CDR3 is 14 amino acids long. Germline CDR1 is SGHKS and CDR2 is YYEKEE (reference sequence). The ends were cut back, 4 bases at V and 5 bases at J, with 13 bases in the middle. Of note for this clonotype: The antigen is undetermined.

General observations from the study: Contracting CD4+ clones sat mainly in CM and EM; CD8+ in EMRA. Researchers could not confirm that second-wave clones peaking on day 37 targeted SARS-CoV-2.

The TCR originated in an adult woman who had mild COVID-19 (a few samples of this study predate the infection). Cell type and time point are not known. V usage is TRBV5-5 and J usage is TRBJ2-1; no clear D gene. Input material: PBMCs or a T cell subset sorted from them (not recorded which). The CDR3 here is CASSTLPGNNEQFF. For the CDR3, the DNA is TGTGCCAGCAGCACATTACCCGGAAACAATGAGCAGTTCTTC.